One and the same sample provided the 24 T cell receptor beta chains below, sequenced in a study of cutaneous CD30+ T cell lymphoproliferative disorder and hepatitis E. The protocol was immunoSEQ multiplex PCR, while the TCRdb copy is restricted to in-frame clones and leaves out a portion. The sample carries more than 6,500 clones, 74% recorded once. Sequenced: blood. All receptors derive from a human donor with a cutaneous T cell lymphoproliferative disorder associated with hepatitis E virus.

The V and J genes are TRBV7-8 and TRBJ1-2; D uncertain. The ends were cut back, 3 bases at V and 8 bases at J, with 19 bases in the middle. CDR1 SGHVS and CDR2 FQNEAQ come from the germline V gene. The CDR3 has 15 residues. The CDR3 region is CASSFPGTREVGYTF. For the CDR3, the DNA is TGTGCCAGCAGCTTCCCGGGAACTAGGGAGGTCGGCTACACCTTC.

This chain links TRBV28 with TRBJ2-7; the D is unclear. Trimming pared 6 bases from V and 0 bases from J, leaving 6 bases between. Germline V gives CDR1 MDHEN, CDR2 SYDVKM. CDR3 length: 12 residues. CDR3 loop: CASSPASYEQYF. Written as DNA, the CDR3 is TGTGCCAGCAGCCCCGCCTCCTACGAGCAGTACTTC.

The genes are TRBV27 and TRBJ2-7, with 7 bases aligning to TRBD1. Germline CDR1 reads MNHEY; CDR2 reads SMNVEV (reference sequence). Germline trimming cut 5 bases from V and 2 bases from J; bases unmatched to any gene: 3. The CDR3 contains 13 residues. In DNA form, the CDR3 reads TGTGCCAGCAGTCGGACAGGCGCCTACGAGCAGTACTTC. Its translation: CASSRTGAYEQYF.

The chain joins TRBV28 to TRBJ2-3, with 10 bases matching TRBD2. Trimming at V came to 4 bases and at J to 1 base, leaving 5 bases not matched to a gene. Germline V lookup: CDR1 MDHEN, CDR2 SYDVKM. The CDR3 spans 16 residues. CDR3 region: CASSSEGTSGTDTQYF. The CDR3 nucleotides read TGTGCCAGCAGTTCCGAGGGGACTAGCGGCACAGATACGCAGTATTTT.

The chain combines TRBV30 with TRBJ2-7, with 7 bases that match TRBD1. Germline V gene sequence: CDR1 GTSNPN, CDR2 SVGIG (reference sequence). The CDR3 extends over 13 amino acids. The V gene end was trimmed by 0 bases and the J gene end by 6 bases; junction bases not matched to a gene: 5. The CDR3, as DNA: TGTGCCTGGAGTGTACACAGGGGAAGCGAGCAGTACTTC. This sequence encodes CAWSVHRGSEQYF.

This chain uses TRBV28 with TRBJ2-7; no clear D gene. Germline-derived CDR1 and CDR2 are MDHEN and SYDVKM. The CDR3 extends over 11 amino acids. The ends were cut back, 6 bases at V and 1 base at J, with 4 bases in the middle. CDR3 amino acids: CASSQSYEQYF. DNA for the CDR3: TGTGCCAGCAGCCAATCCTACGAGCAGTACTTC.

The V gene is TRBV15, the J gene TRBJ2-5, with D perhaps matching TRBD2 (5 bases). Trimming stripped 3 bases from V and 2 bases from J, with 16 bases between. CDR1 is LNHNV and CDR2 is YYDKDF in the germline V gene (reference sequence). The CDR3 is made up of 16 amino acids. The CDR3 DNA is TGTGCCACCAGCAGGACCCCGAGGGCGCAGCAAGAGACCCAGTACTTC. It specifies CATSRTPRAQQETQYF.

The CDR3 nucleotides are TGTGCCAGCAGCTCCGGGACAGGGGGGATCGGGGAGCTGTTTTTT. Protein product: CASSSGTGGIGELFF. The chain links TRBV7-9 to TRBJ2-2; 11 bases are shared with TRBD1. The germline CDR1 and CDR2 sequences are SEHNR and FQNEAQ (reference sequence). The junction had 5 bases not matched to a gene; V was cut back by 4 bases and J by 7 bases. This CDR3 spans 15 amino acids.

The chain links TRBV2 to TRBJ1-1, with TRBD1 matching over 10 bases. The CDR3 extends over 12 amino acids. The V gene's germline CDR1 is SNHLY and CDR2 FYNNEI. Losses at the gene ends were 9 bases for V and 6 bases for J; bases not matched to a gene: 4. CDR3 bases: TGTGCCAGAGAAGGACAGGGGGCTGAAGCTTTCTTT. Its protein product is CAREGQGAEAFF.

The sample holds a few counts of this clone. J is TRBJ2-1 and V is TRBV15, with 10 bases lining up with TRBD2. In germline, CDR1 is LNHNV, CDR2 YYDKDF (reference sequence). Trimming removed 0 bases from V and 3 bases from J; junction bases left unmatched: 5. This CDR3 has 17 residues. The CDR3 coding sequence is TGTGCCACCAGCAGAGATCCTAGCGGGAGTTTCTACAATGAGCAGTTCTTC. This codes for CATSRDPSGSFYNEQFF.

The V gene is TRBV4-3, the J gene TRBJ2-1, with 9 bases matching TRBD2. The CDR3 has 18 amino acids. The germline V gene encodes CDR1 LGHNA and CDR2 YSLEER. The trim removed 0 bases at V and 0 bases at J, leaving 6 bases unmatched. CDR3 DNA sequence: TGCGCCAGCAGCCAAGATAGGGCTAGCGGGACCTCCTACAATGAGCAGTTCTTC. Translating it yields CASSQDRASGTSYNEQFF.

The chain uses TRBV6-5 and TRBJ2-1; 8 nucleotides match TRBD2. Germline values: CDR1 MNHEY, CDR2 SVGAGI. J was trimmed by 0 bases and V by 2 bases; bases with no gene match: 0. CDR3 size: 15 residues. The CDR3 reads CASSYGTSSYNEQFF. The CDR3 DNA reads as TGTGCCAGCAGTTACGGGACTAGCTCCTACAATGAGCAGTTCTTC.

This clone was found a few times. This chain uses TRBV5-6 with TRBJ1-2, with D perhaps TRBD1 (6 bases). From germline, CDR1 is SGHDT and CDR2 YYEEEE. The CDR3 runs 14 residues. V dropped 0 bases and J dropped 8 bases, with 14 bases sitting between them. CDR3 region: CASSLARGAGGYTF. The CDR3 DNA reads TGTGCCAGCAGCTTGGCCCGGGGGGCGGGAGGCTACACCTTC.

The chain joins TRBV5-4 to TRBJ1-3; D is possibly TRBD1 (5 bases). Germline CDR1 SGHNT, CDR2 YYREEE (reference sequence). The germline V and J ends were trimmed by 4 bases and 3 bases, with 8 bases remaining between them. The CDR3 is made up of 13 amino acids. This chain's CDR3 is CASSVTGGNTIYF. Written as DNA, the CDR3 is TGTGCCAGCAGCGTCACAGGTGGAAACACCATATATTTT.

The V and J genes are TRBV9 and TRBJ2-3, with D tentatively TRBD2 (5 bases). The CDR3 loop spans 16 amino acids. The germline V and J ends were trimmed by 3 bases and 0 bases, with 14 bases remaining between them. Germline-derived CDR1 and CDR2 are SGDLS and YYNGEE. CDR3 in DNA: TGTGCCAGCAGCGAGATTCCTAGCCCGAGCACAGATACGCAGTATTTT. Translation: CASSEIPSPSTDTQYF.

CDR3 DNA sequence: TGTGCCAGCAGCCTTCGGACACGTCAGGGCAATGAGCAGTTCTTC. It translates to CASSLRTRQGNEQFF. The chain joins TRBV14 to TRBJ2-1; possible D gene TRBD1, 5 bases. From germline, CDR1 is SGHDN and CDR2 FVKESK. V was shortened by 4 bases and J by 6 bases, with 16 bases between the two germline ends. The CDR3 has 15 residues. Using reference TRBV14 and TRBJ2-1 for the parts outside the CDR3, the full variable domain is EAGVTQFPSHSVIEKGQTVTLRCDPISGHDNLYWYRRVMGKEIKFLLHFVKESKQDESGMPNNRFLAERTGGTYSTLKVQPAELEDSGVYFCASSLRTRQGNEQFFGPGTRLTVL.

The CDR3 sequence is CASSLELAPGELFF. CDR3 bases: TGCGCCAGCAGCTTGGAACTAGCTCCCGGGGAGCTGTTTTTT. The rearrangement links TRBV5-1 to TRBJ2-2, with D possibly matching TRBD2 (6 bases). Per the germline V gene, CDR1 is SGHRS and CDR2 is YFSETQ. V lost 0 bases and J 6 bases, leaving 9 bases between the germline ends. The CDR3 has 14 amino acids.

This chain links TRBV5-5 with TRBJ2-7; D not certain. V shed 0 bases and J shed 2 bases, with 18 bases lying between them. This CDR3 comprises 17 residues. Looked up from germline, CDR1 is SGHKS and CDR2 is YYEKEE (reference sequence). The CDR3 DNA is TGTGCCAGCAGCTTGGTAGTCCTACGCGGACCCACCTACGAGCAGTACTTC. Translating gives CASSLVVLRGPTYEQYF.

In its sample, this clone was seen a few times. This rearrangement joins TRBV19 to TRBJ1-6; D is ambiguous. CDR1 is LNHDA and CDR2 is SQIVND in the germline V gene (reference sequence). The ends were cut back, 1 base at V and 0 bases at J, with 13 bases in the middle. The CDR3 runs to 18 residues. DNA for the CDR3: TGTGCCAGTAGTATAGTTCCGACCGCTAGCTCCTATAATTCACCCCTCCACTTT. Amino acid sequence: CASSIVPTASSYNSPLHF.

The chain joins TRBV28 to TRBJ2-5; 7 nucleotides align to TRBD1. Germline assignment: CDR1 MDHEN and CDR2 SYDVKM. The V and J ends lost 6 bases and 2 bases, in that order; junction bases with no gene match: 6. The CDR3 length is 14 residues. CDR3 sequence: CASSKGTVQETQYF. In DNA, the CDR3 is TGTGCCAGCAGCAAAGGGACAGTTCAAGAGACCCAGTACTTC.

The chain combines TRBV7-8 with TRBJ2-7; unclear D gene. The V end lost 1 base, the J end lost 1 base, and 8 bases lay between the germline ends. The CDR3 is 14 amino acids. CDR1 and CDR2 from the germline V gene are SGHVS and FQNEAQ. The CDR3 coding sequence is TGTGCCAGCAGCTTAGGACGGAGATCCTACGAGCAGTACTTC. It yields the protein CASSLGRRSYEQYF. The full variable domain, its missing parts supplied by reference TRBV7-8 and TRBJ2-7, is GAGVSQSPRYKVAKRGQDVALRCDPISGHVSLFWYQQALGQGPEFLTYFQNEAQLDKSGLPSDRFFAERPEGSVSTLKIQRTQQEDSAVYLCASSLGRRSYEQYFGPGTRLTVT.

This chain links TRBV19 with TRBJ2-6; 10 bases fit TRBD2. The germline CDR1 and CDR2 sequences are LNHDA and SQIVND (reference sequence). Trimming cost V 3 bases and J 1 base; bases outside gene matches: 6. The CDR3 length is 18 residues. The CDR3 region has the DNA TGTGCCAGTAGTATTAGGGTAGCGGGGGGATCTGGGGCCAACGTCCTGACTTTC. Its protein is CASSIRVAGGSGANVLTF.

The V gene is TRBV18, the J gene TRBJ1-1; D not resolved. Germline CDR1 reads KGHSH; CDR2 reads LQKENI. The V and J ends lost 0 bases and 0 bases respectively, with 8 bases between them. The CDR3 has 15 residues. The CDR3 DNA sequence: TGTGCCAGCTCACCACCGGAGACACTGAACACTGAAGCTTTCTTT. As protein: CASSPPETLNTEAFF.

The gene calls are TRBV28 and TRBJ2-2; D might be TRBD1 (6 bases). Germline V gene lookup returns CDR1 MDHEN and CDR2 SYDVKM. This CDR3 comprises 13 residues. V was clipped by 2 bases and J by 8 bases, with 9 bases between them. The CDR3 DNA is TGTGCCAGCAGTTTACCAGGGGCAGGGGAGCTGTTTTTT. It yields the protein CASSLPGAGELFF.